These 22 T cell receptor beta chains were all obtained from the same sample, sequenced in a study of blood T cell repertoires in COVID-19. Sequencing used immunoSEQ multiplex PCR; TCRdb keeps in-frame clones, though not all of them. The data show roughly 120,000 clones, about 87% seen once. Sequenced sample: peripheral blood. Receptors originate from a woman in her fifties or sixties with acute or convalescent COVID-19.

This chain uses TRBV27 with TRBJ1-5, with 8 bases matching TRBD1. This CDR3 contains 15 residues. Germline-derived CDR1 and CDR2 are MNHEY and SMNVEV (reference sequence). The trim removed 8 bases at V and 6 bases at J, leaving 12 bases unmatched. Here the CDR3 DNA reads TGTGCCAGCGCCCTTCAGGGGGCGAGGAGTCAGCCCCAGCATTTT. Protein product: CASALQGARSQPQHF.

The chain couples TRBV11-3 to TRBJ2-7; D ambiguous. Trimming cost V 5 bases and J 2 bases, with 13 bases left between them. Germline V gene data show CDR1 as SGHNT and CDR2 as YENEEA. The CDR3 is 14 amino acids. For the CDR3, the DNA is TGTGCCAGCAGCCTCTCAGGTGGTACCTACGAGCAGTACTTC. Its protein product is CASSLSGGTYEQYF.

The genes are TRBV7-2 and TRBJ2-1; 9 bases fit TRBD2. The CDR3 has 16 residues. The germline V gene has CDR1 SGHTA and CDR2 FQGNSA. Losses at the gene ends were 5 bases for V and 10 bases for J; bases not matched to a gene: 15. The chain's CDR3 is CASSQLSYSGGGEQFF. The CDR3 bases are TGTGCCAGCAGCCAACTTTCGTATAGCGGGGGTGGGGAGCAGTTCTTC.

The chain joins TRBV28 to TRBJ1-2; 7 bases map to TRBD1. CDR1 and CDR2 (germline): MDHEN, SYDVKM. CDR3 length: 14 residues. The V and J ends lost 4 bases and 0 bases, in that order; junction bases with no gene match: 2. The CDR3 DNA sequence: TGTGCCAGCAGTTGGGGACAGTCTAACTATGGCTACACCTTC. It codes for CASSWGQSNYGYTF.

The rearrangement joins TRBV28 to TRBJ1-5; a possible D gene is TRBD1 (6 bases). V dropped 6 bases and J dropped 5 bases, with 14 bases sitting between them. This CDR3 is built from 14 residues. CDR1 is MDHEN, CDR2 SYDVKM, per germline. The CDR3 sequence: CASSSTGIHQPQHF. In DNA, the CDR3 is TGTGCCAGCAGCAGTACAGGGATCCATCAGCCCCAGCATTTT.

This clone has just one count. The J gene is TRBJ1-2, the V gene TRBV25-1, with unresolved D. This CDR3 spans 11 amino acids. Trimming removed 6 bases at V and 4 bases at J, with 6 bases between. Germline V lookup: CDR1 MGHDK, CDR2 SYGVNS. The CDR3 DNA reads TGTGCCAGCAGCCGGGGCTATGGCTACACCTTC. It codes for CASSRGYGYTF.

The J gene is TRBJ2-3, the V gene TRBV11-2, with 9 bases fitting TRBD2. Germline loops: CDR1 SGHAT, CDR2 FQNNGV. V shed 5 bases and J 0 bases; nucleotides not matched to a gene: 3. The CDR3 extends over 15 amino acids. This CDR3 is CASSPGLASTDTQYF. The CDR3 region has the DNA TGTGCCAGCAGCCCGGGACTAGCTAGCACAGATACGCAGTATTTT. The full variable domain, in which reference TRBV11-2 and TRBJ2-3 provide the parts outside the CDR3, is EAGVAQSPRYKIIEKRQSVAFWCNPISGHATLYWYQQILGQGPKLLIQFQNNGVVDDSQLPKDRFSAERLKGVDSTLKIQPAKLEDSAVYLCASSPGLASTDTQYFGPGTRLTVL.

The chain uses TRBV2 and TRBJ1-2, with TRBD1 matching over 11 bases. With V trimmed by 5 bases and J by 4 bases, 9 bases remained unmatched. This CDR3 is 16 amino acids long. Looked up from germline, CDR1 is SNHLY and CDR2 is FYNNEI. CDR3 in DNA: TGTGCCAGCAGTCCGGTCCGGGACAGGGGGGGCTATGGCTACACCTTC. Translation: CASSPVRDRGGYGYTF.

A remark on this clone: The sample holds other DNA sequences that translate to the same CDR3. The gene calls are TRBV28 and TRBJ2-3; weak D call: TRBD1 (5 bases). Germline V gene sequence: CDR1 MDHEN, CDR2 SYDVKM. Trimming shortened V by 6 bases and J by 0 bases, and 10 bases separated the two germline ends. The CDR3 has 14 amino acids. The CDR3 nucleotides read TGTGCCAGCAGCTTGACAGTAAGCACAGATACGCAGTATTTT. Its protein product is CASSLTVSTDTQYF.

The CDR3 bases are TGTGCCAGCGGCAATCACTATGGCTACACCTTC. The encoded protein is CASGNHYGYTF. The chain is built from TRBV28 and TRBJ1-2; D not certain. Trimming removed 8 bases at V and 3 bases at J, with 7 bases between. The germline V gene encodes CDR1 MDHEN and CDR2 SYDVKM. This CDR3 comprises 11 residues.

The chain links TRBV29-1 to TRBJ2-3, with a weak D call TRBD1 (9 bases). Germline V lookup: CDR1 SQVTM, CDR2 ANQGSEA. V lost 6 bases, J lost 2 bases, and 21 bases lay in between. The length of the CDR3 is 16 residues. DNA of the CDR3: TGCAGCGTCGGGAGGGGACAGGGATTGCTCACAGATACGCAGTATTTT. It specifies CSVGRGQGLLTDTQYF.

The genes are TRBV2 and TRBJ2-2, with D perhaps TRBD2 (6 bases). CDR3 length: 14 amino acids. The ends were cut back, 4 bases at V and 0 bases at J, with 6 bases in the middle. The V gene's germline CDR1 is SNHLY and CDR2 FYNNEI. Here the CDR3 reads CASSAGANTGELFF. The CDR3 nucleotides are TGTGCCAGCAGTGCGGGGGCGAACACCGGGGAGCTGTTTTTT. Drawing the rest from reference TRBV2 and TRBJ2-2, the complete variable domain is EPEVTQTPSHQVTQMGQEVILRCVPISNHLYFYWYRQILGQKVEFLVSFYNNEISEKSEIFDDQFSVERPDGSNFTLKIRSTKLEDSAMYFCASSAGANTGELFFGEGSRLTVL.

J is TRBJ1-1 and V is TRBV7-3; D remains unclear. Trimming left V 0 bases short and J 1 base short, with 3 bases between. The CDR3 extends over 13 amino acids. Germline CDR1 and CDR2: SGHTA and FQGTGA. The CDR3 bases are TGTGCCAGCAGCTTAACGGCGAACACTGAAGCTTTCTTT. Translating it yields CASSLTANTEAFF. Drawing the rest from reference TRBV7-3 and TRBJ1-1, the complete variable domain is GAGVSQTPSNKVTEKGKYVELRCDPISGHTALYWYRQSLGQGPEFLIYFQGTGAADDSGLPNDRFFAVRPEGSVSTLKIQRTERGDSAVYLCASSLTANTEAFFGQGTRLTVV.

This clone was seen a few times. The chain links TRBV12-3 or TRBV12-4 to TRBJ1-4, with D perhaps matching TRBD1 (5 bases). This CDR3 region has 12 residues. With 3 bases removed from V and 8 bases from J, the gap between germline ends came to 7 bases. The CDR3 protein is CASSLGLEKLFF. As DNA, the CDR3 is TGTGCCAGCAGTTTGGGGCTCGAAAAACTGTTTTTT.

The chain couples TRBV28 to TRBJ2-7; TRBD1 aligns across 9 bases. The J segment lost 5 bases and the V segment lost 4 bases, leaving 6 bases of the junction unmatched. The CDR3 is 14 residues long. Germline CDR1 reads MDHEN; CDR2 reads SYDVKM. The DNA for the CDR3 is TGTGCCAGCAGTTCCCGGACAGGGGCCGACGAGCAGTACTTC. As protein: CASSSRTGADEQYF.

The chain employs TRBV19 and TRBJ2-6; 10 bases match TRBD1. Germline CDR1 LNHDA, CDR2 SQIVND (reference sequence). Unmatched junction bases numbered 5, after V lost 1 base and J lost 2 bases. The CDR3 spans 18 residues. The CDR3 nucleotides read TGTGCCAGTAGTATAGCCCCGGGACAGGGGACTGGGGCCAACGTCCTGACTTTC. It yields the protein CASSIAPGQGTGANVLTF.

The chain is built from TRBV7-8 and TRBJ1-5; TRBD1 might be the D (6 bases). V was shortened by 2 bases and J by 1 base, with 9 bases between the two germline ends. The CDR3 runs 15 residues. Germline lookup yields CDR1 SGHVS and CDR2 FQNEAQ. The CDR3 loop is CASSLPGQSNQPQHF. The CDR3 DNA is TGTGCCAGCAGCTTACCAGGACAGAGCAATCAGCCCCAGCATTTT. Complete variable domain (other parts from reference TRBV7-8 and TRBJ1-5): GAGVSQSPRYKVAKRGQDVALRCDPISGHVSLFWYQQALGQGPEFLTYFQNEAQLDKSGLPSDRFFAERPEGSVSTLKIQRTQQEDSAVYLCASSLPGQSNQPQHFGDGTRLSIL.

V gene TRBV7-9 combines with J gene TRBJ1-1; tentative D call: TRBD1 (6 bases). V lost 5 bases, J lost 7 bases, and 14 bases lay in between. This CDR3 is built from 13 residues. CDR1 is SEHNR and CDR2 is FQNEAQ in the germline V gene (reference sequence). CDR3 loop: CASSLRQGNEAFF. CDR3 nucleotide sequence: TGTGCCAGCAGCCTAAGGCAGGGGAATGAAGCTTTCTTT.

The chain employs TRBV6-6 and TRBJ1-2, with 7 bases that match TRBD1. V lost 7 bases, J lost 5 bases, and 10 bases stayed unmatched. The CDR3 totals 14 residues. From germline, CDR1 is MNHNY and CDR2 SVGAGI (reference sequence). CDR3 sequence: CASNTPGTAYGYTF. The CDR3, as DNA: TGTGCCAGCAACACCCCCGGGACAGCTTATGGCTACACCTTC.

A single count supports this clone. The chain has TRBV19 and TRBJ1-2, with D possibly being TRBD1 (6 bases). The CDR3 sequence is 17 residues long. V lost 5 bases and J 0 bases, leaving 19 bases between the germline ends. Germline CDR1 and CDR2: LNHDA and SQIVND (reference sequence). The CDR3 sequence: CASSAYGQRIANYGYTF. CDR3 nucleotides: TGTGCCAGTAGTGCCTATGGACAGCGCATAGCTAACTATGGCTACACCTTC.

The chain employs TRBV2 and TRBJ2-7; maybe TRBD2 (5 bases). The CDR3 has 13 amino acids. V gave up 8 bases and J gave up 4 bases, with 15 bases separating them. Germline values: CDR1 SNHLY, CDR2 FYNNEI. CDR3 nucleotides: TGTGCCAGCCAAAACTGGGGAGCATACGAGCAGTACTTC. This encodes CASQNWGAYEQYF.

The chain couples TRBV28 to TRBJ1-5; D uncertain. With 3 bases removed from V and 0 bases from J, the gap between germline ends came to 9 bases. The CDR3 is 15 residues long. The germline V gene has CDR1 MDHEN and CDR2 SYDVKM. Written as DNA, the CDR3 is TGTGCCAGCAGTTTTGCCAGTTATAGCAATCAGCCCCAGCATTTT. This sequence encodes CASSFASYSNQPQHF.